This T cell receptor beta chain was documented in a study of CD8 T cells in Susac syndrome (dated by TCRdb to between 2018 and 2021). With respect to the entire study: The study used repertoire sequencing to test whether antigen drove CD8+ T cell activation and differentiation in Susac syndrome. Overall results and qualifications from the work: The study acknowledged that relatively few individuals were included in the TCR sequencing and HLA analysis.

High-throughput TCR beta sequencing profiled peripheral blood CD8+ and CD4+ T cells from healthy donors, Susac syndrome patients and multiple sclerosis patients. The healthy donors served as controls matched for age and sex. Bulk CD8+ and CD4+ T cells were purified by magnetic negative isolation, whereas CD8+ TEMRA cells were enriched by FACS. Blood was collected in EDTA tubes and processed within 24 hours, with PBMCs isolated through density gradient centrifugation. PBMCs destined for TCR sequencing were cryopreserved in liquid nitrogen and later thawed in a 37 °C water bath. Purity of sorted or isolated CD4+, CD8+ and CD8+ TEMRA cells was at least 90%. The germline ends are 4 bases apart after V is trimmed by 1 base and J by 4 bases. Measured from the cysteine to the phenylalanine, the CDR3 is 13 residues long. Only CDR3 DNA is held: 39 bases, read in frame from base 1. The germline V gene specifies KGHDR as CDR1 and SFDVKD as CDR2.

Remarks on this clonotype: Which antigen it targets is not known. It has no much larger one-base neighbor in the sample; base qualities were not kept.

RNA was extracted with the RNeasy kit and roughly 0.45 to 1 ug was reverse transcribed using random hexamers. The immunoSEQ multiplex PCR assay, covering 54 Vbeta and 13 Jbeta segments, was used to amplify TCR beta CDR3 regions. PCR amplification bias was corrected using a synthetic template baseline for primer optimization and computational correction. The source study handled its data this way. Reads were annotated to V, D and J genes according to IMGT and were analyzed with immunoSEQ Analyzer, with only productive sequences retained. Clonality was computed as one minus Shannon entropy normalized by log2 of the number of productive unique sequences. For each patient and control, public and private clones were evaluated among the 100 most prevalent clones. Clones were defined as Susac-specific if absent from the healthy and MS cohorts, from around 1,100 published viral clones and from other ImmuneACCESS disease sequences. TCRdb reanalyzed the raw reads on its own, using fastp at Q25 for trimming and MiXCR for clone calling, and kept in-frame beta chains. Each record represents a unique CDR3 protein, reported with the most common genes and DNA among its rows. TCRdb assigned the V and J calls; the authors' analysis was not used. Recorded for this sample are 150,000 to 200,000 distinct CDR3 sequences; around 94% of them occurred a single time. Clones ranked in the top ten supply over 0.12% of the sample.

In this chain, TRBV24-1 is recombined with TRBJ1-5; the D gene cannot be resolved reliably. Sequencing used CD4+ T cells from PBMCs. The sequence came from a human donor in good health. The DNA reads as follows: TGTGCCACCAGTGATTTTTTAAATCAGCCCCAGCATTTT. This codes for CATSDFLNQPQHF.